The clone carrying this TCR beta chain was seen repeatedly, ten times or more. Its antigen is currently unknown. The investigators amplified TCR beta CDR3 regions from RNA transcripts. HTBI primers drove first-round RT-PCR of the TCR CDR3. TCRdb recomputed calls from the multiplex PCR reads with MiXCR, one row per CDR3 protein. The data contain some 560,000 distinct CDR3 sequences, about 15% of them singletons. CDR3 length equals 15 residues. Germline loops: CDR1 MGHRA, CDR2 YSYEKL. V shed 0 bases and J 6 bases; nucleotides not matched to a gene: 4. This entry comes from a study of T cells in Graves' hyperthyroidism and ophthalmopathy. Study-wide background: Peripheral blood was taken when the disease was first diagnosed, before any treatment began.

General study results and limits: In validation, the model predicted ophthalmopathy. These predictions came a median approximately six months before onset.

The PBMCs studied were ones that came from roughly 9.1 ml fresh peripheral blood. The source is a woman between 40 and 50 years old with Graves' hyperthyroidism. The specimen was blood. This chain uses TRBV4-1 with TRBJ1-5, with 8 bases that match TRBD1. The CDR3 loop reads CASSQDPGGGQPQHF. The CDR3, as DNA: TGCGCCAGCAGCCAAGATCCAGGGGGCGGTCAGCCCCAGCATTTT.